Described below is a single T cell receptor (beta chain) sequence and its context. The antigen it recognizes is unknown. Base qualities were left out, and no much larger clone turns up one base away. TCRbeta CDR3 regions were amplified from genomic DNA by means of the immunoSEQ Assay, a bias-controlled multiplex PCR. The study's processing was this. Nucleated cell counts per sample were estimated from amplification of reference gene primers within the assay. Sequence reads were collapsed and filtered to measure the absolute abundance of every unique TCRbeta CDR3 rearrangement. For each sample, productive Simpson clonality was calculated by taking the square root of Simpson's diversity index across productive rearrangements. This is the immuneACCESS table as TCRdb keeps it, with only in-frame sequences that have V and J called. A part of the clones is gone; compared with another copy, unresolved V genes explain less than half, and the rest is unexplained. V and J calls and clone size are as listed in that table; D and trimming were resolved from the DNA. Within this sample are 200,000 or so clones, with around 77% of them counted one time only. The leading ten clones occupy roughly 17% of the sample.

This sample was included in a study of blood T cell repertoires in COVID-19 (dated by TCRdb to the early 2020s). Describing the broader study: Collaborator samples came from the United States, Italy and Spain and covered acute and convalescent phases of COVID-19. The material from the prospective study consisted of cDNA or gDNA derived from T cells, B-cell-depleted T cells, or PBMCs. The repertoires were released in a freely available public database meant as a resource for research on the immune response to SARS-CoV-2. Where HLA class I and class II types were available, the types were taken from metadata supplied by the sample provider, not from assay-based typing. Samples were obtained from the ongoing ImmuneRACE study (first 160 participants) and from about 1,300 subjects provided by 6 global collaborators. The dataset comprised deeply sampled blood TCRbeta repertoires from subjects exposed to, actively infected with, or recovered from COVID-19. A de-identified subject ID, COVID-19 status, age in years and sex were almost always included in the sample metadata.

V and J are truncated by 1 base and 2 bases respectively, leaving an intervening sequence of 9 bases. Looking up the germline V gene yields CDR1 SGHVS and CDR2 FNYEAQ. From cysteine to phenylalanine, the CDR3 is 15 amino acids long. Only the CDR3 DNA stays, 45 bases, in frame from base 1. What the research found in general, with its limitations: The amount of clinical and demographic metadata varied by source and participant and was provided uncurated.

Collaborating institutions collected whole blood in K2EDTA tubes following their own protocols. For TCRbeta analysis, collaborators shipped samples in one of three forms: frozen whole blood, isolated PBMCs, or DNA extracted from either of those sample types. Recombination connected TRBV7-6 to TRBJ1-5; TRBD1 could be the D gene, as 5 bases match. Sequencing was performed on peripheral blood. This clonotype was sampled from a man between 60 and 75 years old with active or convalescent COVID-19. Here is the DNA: TGTGCCAGCAGCTTAGGGGGGGGAGGCAATCAGCCCCAGCATTTT. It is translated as CASSLGGGGNQPQHF.